This is a list of T cell receptor beta chains from one sample in a study of neoadjuvant nivolumab and ipilimumab in lung cancer. Sequencing used immunoSEQ multiplex PCR; TCRdb keeps in-frame clones, though not all of them. The sample yields about 27,000 clones, 76% seen once. The specimen was tumor tissue, collected after neoadjuvant nivolumab, alone or with ipilimumab, at or shortly before surgery. These receptor sequences come from an adult with non-small cell lung cancer. Both conserved end residues are part of each CDR3. Not every row has a clone size; where given, it reads once, few, many or a size class.

NA	TRBV19	CASSIPAGSPSTEAFF
NA	TRBV5-6	CASSRHGTAYGYTF
NA	TRBV29-1	CSVVRGGETGELFF
NA	TRBV6-5	CASRPDRGLGYTF
once	TRBV18	CASSPVGLNSPLHF
NA	TRBV7-2	CASSLAPVGGGPGELFF
once	TRBV5-1	CASSPGLREEETQYF
NA	TRBV2	CASSEKGANVLTF
medium-sized	TRBV27	CASRGTGGYEQYF
NA	TRBV10-3	CAISESKGGSFTHEQYF
NA	TRBV30	CAWSLPRPQTNEKLFF